The sequence of this T cell receptor beta chain was determined in a study of blood T cell repertoires in COVID-19. Between the trimmed V and J ends, which lost 0 bases and 0 bases, there was a span of 11 bases. CDR1 is MGHRA, CDR2 YSYEKL, per germline. This CDR3 is 16 amino acids long. The data were produced by immunoSEQ multiplex PCR, yet TCRdb's version contains in-frame clones alone and is incomplete. The table includes around 230,000 clones, roughly 85% detected once. J is TRBJ1-1 and V is TRBV4-1; D call uncertain. This receptor was taken from a woman aged 35 to 49 with acute COVID-19. The source material was PBMCs or T cells enriched from blood (not recorded which). The CDR3 protein is CASSQDFGQVNTEAFF. The DNA of the CDR3 is TGCGCCAGCAGCCAAGATTTTGGGCAGGTGAACACTGAAGCTTTCTTT.